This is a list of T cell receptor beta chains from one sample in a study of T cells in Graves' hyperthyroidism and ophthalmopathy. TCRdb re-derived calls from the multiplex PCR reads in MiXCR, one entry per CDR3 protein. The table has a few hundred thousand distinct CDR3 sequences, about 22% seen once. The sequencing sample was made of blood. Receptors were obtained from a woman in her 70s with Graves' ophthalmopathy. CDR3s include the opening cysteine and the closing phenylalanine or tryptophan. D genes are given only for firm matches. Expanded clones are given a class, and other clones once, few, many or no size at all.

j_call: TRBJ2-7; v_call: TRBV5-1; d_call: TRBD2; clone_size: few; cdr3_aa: CASSLAGLAELSSYEQYF; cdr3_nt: TGCGCCAGCAGCTTGGCGGGACTAGCGGAGTTGAGCTCCTACGAGCAGTACTTC
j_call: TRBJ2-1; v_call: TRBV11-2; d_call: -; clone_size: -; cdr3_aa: CASSLMEEQFF; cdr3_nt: TGTGCCAGCAGCTTAATGGAAGAGCAGTTCTTC
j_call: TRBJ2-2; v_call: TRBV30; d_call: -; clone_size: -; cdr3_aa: CAWYRTGELFF; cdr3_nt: TGTGCCTGGTACCGTACCGGGGAGCTGTTTTTT
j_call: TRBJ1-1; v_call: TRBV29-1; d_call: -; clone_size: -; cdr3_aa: CSVDKGTTEAFF; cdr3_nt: TGCAGCGTTGACAAGGGAACCACTGAAGCTTTCTTT
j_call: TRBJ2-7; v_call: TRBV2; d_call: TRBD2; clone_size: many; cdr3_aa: CASSLLGLAGEAYEQYF; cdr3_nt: TGTGCCAGCAGTCTCCTCGGACTAGCGGGAGAGGCCTACGAGCAGTACTTC
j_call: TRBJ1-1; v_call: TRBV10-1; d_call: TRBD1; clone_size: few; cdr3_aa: CASSEGQGDTEAFF; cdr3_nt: TGCGCCAGCAGTGAGGGACAGGGGGACACTGAAGCTTTCTTT
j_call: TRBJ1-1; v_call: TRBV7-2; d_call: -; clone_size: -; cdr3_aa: CASSYRGGGLFAEAFF; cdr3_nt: TGTGCCAGCAGCTATAGGGGGGGTGGGTTGTTCGCTGAAGCTTTCTTT
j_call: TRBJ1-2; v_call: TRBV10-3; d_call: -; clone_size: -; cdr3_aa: CAISDLSLGGYTF; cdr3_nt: TGTGCCATCAGTGATCTGAGCTTGGGGGGCTACACCTTC
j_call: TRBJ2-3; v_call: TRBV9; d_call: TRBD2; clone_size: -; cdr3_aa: CASSVAPSGRFQHTDTQYF; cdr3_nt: TGTGCCAGCAGCGTAGCTCCTAGCGGGAGGTTTCAACACACAGATACGCAGTATTTT
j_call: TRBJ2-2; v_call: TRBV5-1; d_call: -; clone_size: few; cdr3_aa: CASRNALYSGELFF; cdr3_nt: TGCGCCAGCAGGAACGCGCTCTACTCCGGGGAGCTGTTTTTT
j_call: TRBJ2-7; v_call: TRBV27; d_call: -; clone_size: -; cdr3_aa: CASREGGAYEQYF; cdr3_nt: TGTGCCAGCAGGGAAGGCGGTGCCTACGAGCAGTACTTC
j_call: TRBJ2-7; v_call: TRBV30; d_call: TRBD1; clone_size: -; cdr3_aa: CAWSPGTESYEQYF; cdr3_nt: TGTGCCTGGAGCCCCGGGACAGAGTCCTACGAGCAGTACTTC
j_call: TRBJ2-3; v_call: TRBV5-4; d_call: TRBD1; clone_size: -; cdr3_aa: CASSQGAGTDTQYF; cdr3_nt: TGTGCCAGCAGCCAGGGGGCCGGAACAGATACGCAGTATTTT
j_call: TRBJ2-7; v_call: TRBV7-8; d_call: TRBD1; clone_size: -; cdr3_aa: CASSYHLRTGRPSYEQYF; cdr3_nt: TGTGCCAGCAGCTACCACCTTAGGACAGGCCGCCCCTCCTACGAGCAGTACTTC
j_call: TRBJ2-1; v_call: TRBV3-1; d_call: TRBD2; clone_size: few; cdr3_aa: CASSQEGGWGYNEQFF; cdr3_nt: TGTGCCAGCAGCCAAGAGGGAGGGTGGGGTTACAATGAGCAGTTCTTC
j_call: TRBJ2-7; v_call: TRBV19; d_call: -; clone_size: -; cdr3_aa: CASSTRDGTYEQYF; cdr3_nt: TGTGCCAGTAGTACTCGGGACGGAACCTACGAGCAGTACTTC
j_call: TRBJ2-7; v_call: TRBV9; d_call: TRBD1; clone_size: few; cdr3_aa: CASPYHPRGWSYEQYF; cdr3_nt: TGTGCCAGCCCTTACCACCCCAGGGGGTGGTCCTACGAGCAGTACTTC
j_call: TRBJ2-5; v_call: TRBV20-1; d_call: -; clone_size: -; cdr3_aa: CSARAWDYQETQYF; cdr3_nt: TGCAGTGCTAGGGCTTGGGACTACCAAGAGACCCAGTACTTC
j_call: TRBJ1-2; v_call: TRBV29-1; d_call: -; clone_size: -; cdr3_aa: CSVVILQGGGYTF; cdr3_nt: TGCAGCGTTGTAATTTTACAGGGCGGTGGCTACACCTTC
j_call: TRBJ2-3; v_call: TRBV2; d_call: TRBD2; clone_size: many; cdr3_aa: CASSVSGRDTDTQYF; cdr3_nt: TGTGCCAGCAGCGTTAGCGGGAGAGACACAGATACGCAGTATTTT
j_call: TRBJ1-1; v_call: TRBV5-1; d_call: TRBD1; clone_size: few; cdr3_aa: CASSLGTGGFGTEAFF; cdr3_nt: TGCGCCAGCAGTTTAGGGACAGGGGGCTTCGGCACTGAAGCTTTCTTT
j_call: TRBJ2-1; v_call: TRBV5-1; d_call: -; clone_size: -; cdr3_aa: CASSLILDNEQFF; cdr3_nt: TGCGCCAGCAGCTTGATACTGGACAATGAGCAGTTCTTC
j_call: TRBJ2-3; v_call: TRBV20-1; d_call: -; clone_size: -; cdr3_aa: CSASSGEAVGGPRDTQYF; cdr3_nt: TGCAGTGCTAGCTCGGGGGAGGCGGTGGGCGGGCCCCGGGATACGCAGTATTTT
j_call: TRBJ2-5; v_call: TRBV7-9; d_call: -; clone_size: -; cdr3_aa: CASSSGGVRSETQYF; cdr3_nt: TGTGCCAGCAGCTCTGGAGGGGTTCGATCGGAGACCCAGTACTTC
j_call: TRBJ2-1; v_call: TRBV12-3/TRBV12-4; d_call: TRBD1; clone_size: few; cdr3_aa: CASSAGQGLEFF; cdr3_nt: TGTGCCAGCAGTGCGGGACAGGGGTTGGAGTTCTTC
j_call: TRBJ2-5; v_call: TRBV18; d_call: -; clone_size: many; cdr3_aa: CASSPGETQYF; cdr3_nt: TGTGCCAGCAGCCCAGGAGAGACCCAGTACTTC
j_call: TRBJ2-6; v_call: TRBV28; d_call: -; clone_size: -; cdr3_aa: CASSYKVWAETGANVLTF; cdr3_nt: TGTGCCAGCAGTTATAAAGTATGGGCAGAAACTGGGGCCAACGTCCTGACTTTC
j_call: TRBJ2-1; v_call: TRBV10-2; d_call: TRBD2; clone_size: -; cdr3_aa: CASSDGSGIYNEQFF; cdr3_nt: TGCGCCAGCAGTGACGGTAGCGGGATATACAATGAGCAGTTCTTC
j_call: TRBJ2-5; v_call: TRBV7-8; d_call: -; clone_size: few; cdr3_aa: CASSFDLVTQYF; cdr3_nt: TGTGCCAGCAGCTTTGACCTGGTGACCCAGTACTTC
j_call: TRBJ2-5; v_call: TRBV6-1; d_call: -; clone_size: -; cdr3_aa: CASSEAELKGYF; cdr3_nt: TGTGCCAGCAGTGAAGCGGAGCTAAAGGGATACTTC
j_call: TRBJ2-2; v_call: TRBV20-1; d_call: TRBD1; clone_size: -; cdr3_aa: CSARQGPTGELFF; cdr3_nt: TGCAGCGCAAGACAGGGGCCCACCGGGGAGCTGTTTTTT
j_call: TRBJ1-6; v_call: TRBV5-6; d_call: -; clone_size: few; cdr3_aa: CASSLNSGRDSPLHF; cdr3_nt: TGTGCCAGCAGCTTGAACTCAGGTCGGGATTCACCCCTCCACTTT
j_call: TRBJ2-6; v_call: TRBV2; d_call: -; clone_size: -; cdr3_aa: CASRFSGANVMTF; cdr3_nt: TGTGCCAGCAGATTTTCTGGGGCCAACGTCATGACTTTC
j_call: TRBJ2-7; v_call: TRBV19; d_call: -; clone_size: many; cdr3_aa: CASGGRVDEQYF; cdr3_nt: TGTGCCAGTGGGGGAAGGGTGGACGAGCAGTACTTC
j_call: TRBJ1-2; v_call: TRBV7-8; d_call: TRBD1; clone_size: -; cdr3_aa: CASSPGTDSYTF; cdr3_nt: TGTGCCAGCAGCCCTGGGACAGATTCCTACACCTTC
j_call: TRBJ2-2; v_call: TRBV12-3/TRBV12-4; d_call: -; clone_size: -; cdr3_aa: CASRYQGTGELFF; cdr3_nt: TGTGCCAGCAGATATCAGGGTACCGGGGAGCTGTTTTTT
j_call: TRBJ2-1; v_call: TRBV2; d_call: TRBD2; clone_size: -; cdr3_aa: CASSRGGSEQFF; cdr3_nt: TGTGCCAGCAGTCGTGGCGGGAGCGAGCAGTTCTTC
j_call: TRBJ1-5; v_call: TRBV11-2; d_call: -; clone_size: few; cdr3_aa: CASSSPDRNNQPQHF; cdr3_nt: TGTGCCAGCAGCTCCCCGGACAGAAACAATCAGCCCCAGCATTTT
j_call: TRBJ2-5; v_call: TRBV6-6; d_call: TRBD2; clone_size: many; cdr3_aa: CASSYSGLAKETQYF; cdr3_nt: TGTGCCAGCAGTTACTCCGGACTAGCGAAAGAGACCCAGTACTTC
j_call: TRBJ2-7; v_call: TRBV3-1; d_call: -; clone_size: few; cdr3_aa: CASSQRGGYEQYF; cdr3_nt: TGTGCCAGCAGCCAGCGTGGGGGCTACGAGCAGTACTTC
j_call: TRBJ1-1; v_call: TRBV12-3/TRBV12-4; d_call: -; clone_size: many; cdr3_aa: CASSLKINTEAFF; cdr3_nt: TGTGCCAGCAGTTTAAAGATTAACACTGAAGCTTTCTTT
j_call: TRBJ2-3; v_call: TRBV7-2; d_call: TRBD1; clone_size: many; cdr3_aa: CASSWTGWADTQYF; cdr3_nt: TGTGCCAGCAGCTGGACAGGGTGGGCAGATACGCAGTATTTT
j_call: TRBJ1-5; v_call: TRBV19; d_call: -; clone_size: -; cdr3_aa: CASSDGGGALSNQPQHF; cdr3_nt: TGTGCCAGTAGTGACGGGGGGGGGGCATTAAGCAATCAGCCCCAGCATTTT
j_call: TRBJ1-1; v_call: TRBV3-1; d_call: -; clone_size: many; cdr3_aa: CASSQVWSQEAFF; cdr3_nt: TGTGCCAGCAGCCAAGTATGGAGTCAAGAAGCTTTCTTT
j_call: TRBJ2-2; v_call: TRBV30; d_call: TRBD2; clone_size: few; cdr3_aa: CAWSSLAGLDTGELFF; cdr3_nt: TGTGCCTGGAGTTCCCTAGCGGGATTGGACACCGGGGAGCTGTTTTTT
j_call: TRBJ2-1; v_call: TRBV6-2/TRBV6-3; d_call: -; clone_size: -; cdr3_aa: CASRRTRRPPYNEQFF; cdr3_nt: TGTGCCAGCAGACGCACACGGAGGCCCCCCTACAATGAGCAGTTCTTC
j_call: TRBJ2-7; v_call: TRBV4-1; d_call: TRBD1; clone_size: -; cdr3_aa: CASSQETGVPYEQYF; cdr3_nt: TGCGCCAGCAGCCAAGAGACAGGGGTCCCCTACGAGCAGTACTTC
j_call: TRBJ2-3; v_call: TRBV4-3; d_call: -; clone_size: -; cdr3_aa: CASSQDRVAPPGDTQYF; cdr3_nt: TGCGCCAGCAGCCAAGATCGAGTAGCGCCCCCGGGAGATACGCAGTATTTT
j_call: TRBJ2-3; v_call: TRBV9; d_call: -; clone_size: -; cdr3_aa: CASSAGQYDTQYF; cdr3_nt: TGTGCCAGCAGCGCCGGACAGTACGATACGCAGTATTTT
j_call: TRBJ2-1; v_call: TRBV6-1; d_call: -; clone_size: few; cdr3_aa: CASSESWGRGQFF; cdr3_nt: TGTGCCAGCAGTGAATCTTGGGGCCGTGGGCAGTTCTTC
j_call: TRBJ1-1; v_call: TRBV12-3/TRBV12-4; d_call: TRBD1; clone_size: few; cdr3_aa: CASSLGRGLAEAFF; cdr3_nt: TGTGCCAGCAGTTTGGGCAGGGGGCTGGCTGAAGCTTTCTTT
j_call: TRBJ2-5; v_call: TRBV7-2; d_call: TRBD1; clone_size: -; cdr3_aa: CASSPGGRKDREQETQYF; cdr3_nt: TGTGCCAGCAGCCCAGGGGGGCGAAAGGACAGGGAACAAGAGACCCAGTACTTC
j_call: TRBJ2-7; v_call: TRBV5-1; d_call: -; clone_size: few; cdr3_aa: CASRVGTNAYEQYF; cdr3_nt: TGCGCCAGCAGGGTCGGGACGAACGCCTACGAGCAGTACTTC
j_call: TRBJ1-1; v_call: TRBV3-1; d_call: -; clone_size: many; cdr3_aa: CASSQGAMNTEAFF; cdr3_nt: TGTGCCAGCAGCCAAGGAGCCATGAACACTGAAGCTTTCTTT